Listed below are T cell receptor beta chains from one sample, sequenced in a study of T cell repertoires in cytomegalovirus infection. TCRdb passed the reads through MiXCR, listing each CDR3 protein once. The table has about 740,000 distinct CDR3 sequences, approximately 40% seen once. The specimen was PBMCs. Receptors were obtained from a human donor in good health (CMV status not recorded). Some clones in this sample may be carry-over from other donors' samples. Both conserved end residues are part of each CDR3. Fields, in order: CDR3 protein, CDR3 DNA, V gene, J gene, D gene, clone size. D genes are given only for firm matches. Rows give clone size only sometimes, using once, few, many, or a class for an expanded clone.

CDR3aa: CSGGATGRSNEQFF
CDR3nt: TGCAGCGGGGGGGCGACAGGGCGCAGCAATGAGCAGTTCTTC
v_gene: TRBV20-1
j_gene: TRBJ2-1
d_gene: .
abundance: .

CDR3aa: CASSLSKGSFGADTQYF
CDR3nt: TGTGCCAGCAGTTTATCGAAGGGGTCCTTTGGTGCAGATACGCAGTATTTT
v_gene: TRBV28
j_gene: TRBJ2-3
d_gene: .
abundance: .

CDR3aa: CATPAGVNYGYTF
CDR3nt: TGTGCCACCCCGGCAGGGGTAAACTATGGCTACACCTTC
v_gene: TRBV7-9
j_gene: TRBJ1-2
d_gene: .
abundance: few

CDR3aa: CASSWDGLGGTGELFF
CDR3nt: TGTGCCAGCAGCTGGGATGGACTAGGAGGTACCGGGGAGCTGTTTTTT
v_gene: TRBV11-2
j_gene: TRBJ2-2
d_gene: TRBD2
abundance: few

CDR3aa: CASSLQLGQASGNTIYF
CDR3nt: TGTGCCAGCAGCTTACAACTGGGACAGGCCTCTGGAAACACCATATATTTT
v_gene: TRBV7-9
j_gene: TRBJ1-3
d_gene: TRBD1
abundance: few

CDR3aa: CAWRGTGDQPQHF
CDR3nt: TGTGCCTGGAGAGGGACAGGGGATCAGCCCCAGCATTTT
v_gene: TRBV30
j_gene: TRBJ1-5
d_gene: TRBD1
abundance: .

CDR3aa: CASSFQGLGNTIYF
CDR3nt: TGTGCCAGCAGTTTCCAGGGTCTCGGAAACACCATATATTTT
v_gene: TRBV28
j_gene: TRBJ1-3
d_gene: .
abundance: .

CDR3aa: CASSLGRTASGRAFNEQFF
CDR3nt: TGTGCCAGCAGCTTAGGTCGTACGGCTAGCGGGAGGGCCTTTAATGAGCAGTTCTTC
v_gene: TRBV7-9
j_gene: TRBJ2-1
d_gene: TRBD2
abundance: .

CDR3aa: CASSRQNYQPQHF
CDR3nt: TGTGCCAGCAGCCGACAGAATTATCAGCCCCAGCATTTT
v_gene: TRBV6-2/TRBV6-3
j_gene: TRBJ1-5
d_gene: .
abundance: .

CDR3aa: CASSLGTGEKQPQHF
CDR3nt: TGTGCCAGCAGCTTAGGGACAGGGGAAAAGCAGCCCCAGCATTTT
v_gene: TRBV7-8
j_gene: TRBJ1-5
d_gene: TRBD1
abundance: .

CDR3aa: CASSSGTGGKETQYF
CDR3nt: TGCGCCAGCAGCTCAGGGACAGGGGGCAAAGAGACCCAGTACTTC
v_gene: TRBV5-1
j_gene: TRBJ2-5
d_gene: TRBD1
abundance: few

CDR3aa: CASSYSKVGGYTF
CDR3nt: TGTGCCAGCAGTTACTCGAAAGTTGGTGGCTACACCTTC
v_gene: TRBV6-5
j_gene: TRBJ1-2
d_gene: .
abundance: many

CDR3aa: CASSSRSEQLF
CDR3nt: TGTGCCAGCAGCTCGAGAAGTGAGCAGTTATTC
v_gene: TRBV7-2
j_gene: TRBJ2-1
d_gene: .
abundance: .

CDR3aa: CASSPPRVAGHYEQYF
CDR3nt: TGTGCCAGCAGCCCACCCAGGGTAGCGGGACATTACGAGCAGTACTTC
v_gene: TRBV7-8
j_gene: TRBJ2-7
d_gene: TRBD2
abundance: .

CDR3aa: CASSVGASGGQETQYF
CDR3nt: TGTGCCAGCAGCGTAGGAGCTAGCGGGGGACAAGAGACCCAGTACTTC
v_gene: TRBV9
j_gene: TRBJ2-5
d_gene: TRBD2
abundance: few

CDR3aa: CATGIPANTGELFF
CDR3nt: TGTGCCACCGGAATCCCGGCGAACACCGGGGAGCTGTTTTTT
v_gene: TRBV24-1
j_gene: TRBJ2-2
d_gene: .
abundance: .

CDR3aa: CASSFLRTEYNEQFF
CDR3nt: TGTGCCAGCAGTTTCTTGAGGACAGAGTACAATGAGCAGTTCTTC
v_gene: TRBV28
j_gene: TRBJ2-1
d_gene: .
abundance: many

CDR3aa: CASSPTGGYGGYTF
CDR3nt: TGTGCCAGCAGCCCTACAGGGGGATATGGCGGCTACACCTTC
v_gene: TRBV7-3
j_gene: TRBJ1-2
d_gene: TRBD1
abundance: few

CDR3aa: CASSQEPLAGIYEQYF
CDR3nt: TGCGCCAGCAGCCAAGAGCCCCTAGCGGGTATCTACGAGCAGTACTTC
v_gene: TRBV4-1
j_gene: TRBJ2-7
d_gene: TRBD2
abundance: .

CDR3aa: CSATAGGLGYEQYF
CDR3nt: TGCAGTGCTACTGCAGGCGGGTTGGGCTACGAGCAGTACTTC
v_gene: TRBV20-1
j_gene: TRBJ2-7
d_gene: .
abundance: few

CDR3aa: CSARSRGNQPQHF
CDR3nt: TGCAGTGCTAGATCTAGAGGCAATCAGCCCCAGCATTTT
v_gene: TRBV20-1
j_gene: TRBJ1-5
d_gene: .
abundance: .

CDR3aa: CASSFFGGADNEQFF
CDR3nt: TGTGCCAGCAGCTTCTTCGGGGGGGCGGACAATGAGCAGTTCTTC
v_gene: TRBV7-6
j_gene: TRBJ2-1
d_gene: TRBD2
abundance: few

CDR3aa: CASSVSKNSGNTIYF
CDR3nt: TGTGCCAGCTCAGTATCAAAAAACTCTGGAAACACCATATATTTT
v_gene: TRBV7-8
j_gene: TRBJ1-3
d_gene: .
abundance: many

CDR3aa: CSVGTFRNRATEAFF
CDR3nt: TGCAGCGTTGGTACTTTTAGGAACAGGGCCACTGAAGCTTTCTTT
v_gene: TRBV29-1
j_gene: TRBJ1-1
d_gene: .
abundance: few

CDR3aa: CSAPASGSNTEAFF
CDR3nt: TGCAGTGCCCCAGCTTCAGGGTCGAACACTGAAGCTTTCTTT
v_gene: TRBV20-1
j_gene: TRBJ1-1
d_gene: .
abundance: once

CDR3aa: CARSPGAQETQYF
CDR3nt: TGTGCCAGAAGCCCAGGGGCACAAGAGACCCAGTACTTC
v_gene: TRBV11-2
j_gene: TRBJ2-5
d_gene: .
abundance: .

CDR3aa: CSATIQGETQYF
CDR3nt: TGCAGTGCTACGATACAGGGAGAGACCCAGTACTTC
v_gene: TRBV20-1
j_gene: TRBJ2-5
d_gene: .
abundance: .

CDR3aa: CASSLEGLAGGRSYNEQFF
CDR3nt: TGTGCCAGCAGCTTAGAGGGACTAGCGGGAGGTCGATCCTACAATGAGCAGTTCTTC
v_gene: TRBV11-2
j_gene: TRBJ2-1
d_gene: TRBD2
abundance: few

CDR3aa: CASSLRPTAGTDTQYF
CDR3nt: TGCGCCAGCAGCTTGAGACCGACCGCTGGCACAGATACGCAGTATTTT
v_gene: TRBV5-1
j_gene: TRBJ2-3
d_gene: .
abundance: few

CDR3aa: CASSLSRGPGGYTF
CDR3nt: TGTGCCAGCAGTTTATCGAGAGGCCCGGGTGGCTACACCTTC
v_gene: TRBV27
j_gene: TRBJ1-2
d_gene: .
abundance: few

CDR3aa: CASSIRGLEADTQYF
CDR3nt: TGTGCCAGTAGTATCCGAGGGCTGGAGGCAGATACGCAGTATTTT
v_gene: TRBV19
j_gene: TRBJ2-3
d_gene: .
abundance: .

CDR3aa: CSVTTGYNEQFF
CDR3nt: TGCAGCGTGACCACAGGCTACAATGAGCAGTTCTTC
v_gene: TRBV29-1
j_gene: TRBJ2-1
d_gene: .
abundance: .

CDR3aa: CASSPRGSGRWAAGELFF
CDR3nt: TGTGCCAGCAGCCCTCGAGGTAGCGGGAGATGGGCTGCCGGGGAGCTGTTTTTT
v_gene: TRBV7-2
j_gene: TRBJ2-2
d_gene: TRBD2
abundance: few

CDR3aa: CASSARTSGLPPGGGGELFF
CDR3nt: TGTGCCAGCAGCGCCCGGACTAGCGGACTACCACCGGGGGGTGGCGGGGAGCTGTTTTTT
v_gene: TRBV7-8
j_gene: TRBJ2-2
d_gene: TRBD2
abundance: .

CDR3aa: CASSWGAGSTDTQYF
CDR3nt: TGTGCCAGCAGCTGGGGGGCGGGTAGCACAGATACGCAGTATTTT
v_gene: TRBV7-9
j_gene: TRBJ2-3
d_gene: .
abundance: few

CDR3aa: CASSDGQGYQPQHF
CDR3nt: TGTGCCAGCAGTGACGGACAGGGGTATCAGCCCCAGCATTTT
v_gene: TRBV6-1
j_gene: TRBJ1-5
d_gene: TRBD1
abundance: .

CDR3aa: CASSGYRGLDTQYF
CDR3nt: TGTGCCAGTAGTGGATACAGGGGGCTGGATACGCAGTATTTT
v_gene: TRBV19
j_gene: TRBJ2-3
d_gene: TRBD1
abundance: .

CDR3aa: CASRLYNSPLHF
CDR3nt: TGTGCCAGCAGGTTGTATAATTCACCCCTCCACTTT
v_gene: TRBV27
j_gene: TRBJ1-6
d_gene: .
abundance: .

CDR3aa: CASSQEWRASSGNTIYF
CDR3nt: TGTGCCAGCAGCCAAGAGTGGAGGGCGAGCTCTGGAAACACCATATATTTT
v_gene: TRBV3-1
j_gene: TRBJ1-3
d_gene: .
abundance: .

CDR3aa: CARLGFPGAWYYEQYF
CDR3nt: TGTGCCAGACTCGGATTTCCAGGGGCATGGTACTACGAGCAGTACTTC
v_gene: TRBV6-1
j_gene: TRBJ2-7
d_gene: .
abundance: .

CDR3aa: CATRGKATQSSSYNEQFF
CDR3nt: TGTGCCACCAGGGGTAAGGCAACCCAATCGAGCTCCTACAATGAGCAGTTCTTC
v_gene: TRBV24-1
j_gene: TRBJ2-1
d_gene: .
abundance: .

CDR3aa: CASSSGTSGHTEQFF
CDR3nt: TGTGCCAGCAGCTCCGGGACTAGCGGCCATACGGAGCAGTTCTTC
v_gene: TRBV7-9
j_gene: TRBJ2-1
d_gene: TRBD2
abundance: many

CDR3aa: CASSEVGGGVLGYTF
CDR3nt: TGTGCCAGCAGTGAAGTGGGGGGGGGGGTGCTTGGCTACACCTTC
v_gene: TRBV6-1
j_gene: TRBJ1-2
d_gene: .
abundance: .

CDR3aa: CSASKATGLNEKLFF
CDR3nt: TGCAGTGCTAGTAAGGCGACAGGGCTTAATGAAAAACTGTTTTTT
v_gene: TRBV20-1
j_gene: TRBJ1-4
d_gene: TRBD1
abundance: .

CDR3aa: CASSPPTRQDLSYEQYF
CDR3nt: TGTGCCAGCAGCCCGCCTACCCGACAGGACCTCTCCTACGAGCAGTACTTC
v_gene: TRBV13
j_gene: TRBJ2-7
d_gene: .
abundance: few

CDR3aa: CASSFAGRGDQPQHF
CDR3nt: TGTGCCAGCAGTTTTGCGGGAAGAGGAGATCAGCCCCAGCATTTT
v_gene: TRBV28
j_gene: TRBJ1-5
d_gene: .
abundance: few

CDR3aa: CASSTRVGGYHQPQHF
CDR3nt: TGTGCCAGCAGTACCAGGGTGGGCGGTTATCATCAGCCCCAGCATTTT
v_gene: TRBV6-1
j_gene: TRBJ1-5
d_gene: .
abundance: many

CDR3aa: CASRDYDRGNPEAFF
CDR3nt: TGTGCCAGCAGGGATTACGACAGGGGGAACCCTGAAGCTTTCTTT
v_gene: TRBV27
j_gene: TRBJ1-1
d_gene: TRBD1
abundance: .

CDR3aa: CASSLGDLGRYF
CDR3nt: TGTGCCAGCAGCCTAGGGGACCTGGGGCGGTACTTC
v_gene: TRBV11-2
j_gene: TRBJ2-7
d_gene: .
abundance: .

CDR3aa: CASRLALGQGNSPLHF
CDR3nt: TGTGCCAGCAGACTTGCTCTGGGACAGGGGAATTCACCCCTCCACTTT
v_gene: TRBV28
j_gene: TRBJ1-6
d_gene: TRBD1
abundance: .

CDR3aa: CASSSGAQAGELFF
CDR3nt: TGTGCCAGCAGCTCCGGAGCGCAAGCCGGGGAGCTGTTTTTT
v_gene: TRBV7-2
j_gene: TRBJ2-2
d_gene: .
abundance: many

CDR3aa: CASSLHPQSGYNEQFF
CDR3nt: TGTGCTAGCAGCTTACATCCCCAAAGCGGATACAATGAGCAGTTCTTC
v_gene: TRBV7-7
j_gene: TRBJ2-1
d_gene: .
abundance: few